The 6 T cell receptor beta chains presented below share a single source sample, sequenced in a study of blood T cell repertoires in COVID-19. Assay: immunoSEQ multiplex PCR; the TCRdb copy retains only in-frame clones and omits some. Of roughly 55,000 clones in the sample, over 75% were seen once. Specimen: peripheral blood. Receptors originate from a man aged 50-60 years with active COVID-19.

The chain is built from TRBV13 and TRBJ1-1; TRBD1 agrees at 7 bases. The CDR3 extends over 12 amino acids. After removal of 5 bases from V and 8 bases from J, the junction contained 5 bases not matched to a gene. Germline lookup yields CDR1 PRHDT and CDR2 FYEKMQ (reference sequence). The CDR3 is CASSQGTAEAFF. In nucleotides, the CDR3 is TGTGCCAGCAGCCAAGGGACAGCCGAAGCTTTCTTT.

This clone was counted once. CDR3 DNA sequence: TGTGCCAGCAGTGAAGCGTCGAGAAGAGCTAACTATGGCTACACCTTC. Residues: CASSEASRRANYGYTF. The rearrangement joins TRBV2 to TRBJ1-2; D gene uncertain. Germline assignment: CDR1 SNHLY and CDR2 FYNNEI. Deletions cut 0 bases from V and 0 bases from J, with 11 bases between. This CDR3 region has 16 residues. Together with reference TRBV2 and TRBJ1-2, the CDR3 gives the full variable domain: EPEVTQTPSHQVTQMGQEVILRCVPISNHLYFYWYRQILGQKVEFLVSFYNNEISEKSEIFDDQFSVERPDGSNFTLKIRSTKLEDSAMYFCASSEASRRANYGYTFGSGTRLTVV.

This clone has only a few counts. The gene calls are TRBV10-3 and TRBJ1-5, with TRBD1 as a possible D gene (5 bases). The CDR3 length is 15 residues. Germline V gene data show CDR1 as ENHRY and CDR2 as SYGVKD. Between the trimmed V and J ends, which lost 11 bases and 2 bases, there was a span of 19 bases. Here the CDR3 reads CAADGGAGGNQPQHF. The DNA of the CDR3 is TGTGCCGCAGACGGCGGGGCGGGGGGCAATCAGCCCCAGCATTTT.

This clone was counted a few times. J is TRBJ2-2 and V is TRBV5-1, with 8 bases matching TRBD2. Germline CDR1 is SGHRS and CDR2 is YFSETQ. V lost 0 bases, J lost 4 bases, and 5 bases stayed unmatched. The CDR3 is made up of 16 amino acids. CDR3 coding DNA: TGCGCCAGCAGCTTGGAGGCTAGCGGGTTCACCGGGGAGCTGTTTTTT. Amino acid sequence: CASSLEASGFTGELFF.

The rearrangement uses TRBV19 and TRBJ2-1; 11 positions match TRBD2. CDR3 length: 16 residues. J was trimmed by 10 bases and V by 5 bases; bases with no gene match: 13. The germline CDR1 and CDR2 sequences are LNHDA and SQIVND (reference sequence). The CDR3 loop is CASSHEIAGGPLEQFF. CDR3 bases: TGTGCCAGTAGTCACGAGATAGCGGGAGGGCCTTTAGAGCAGTTCTTC.

The V and J genes are TRBV29-1 and TRBJ1-3; 7 bases match TRBD1. With 1 base clipped from V and 4 bases from J, the junction kept 10 bases outside the gene matches. CDR3 size: 16 residues. CDR1 is SQVTM and CDR2 is ANQGSEA in the germline V gene. The CDR3 DNA sequence: TGCAGCGTTGAAGGGTCGCTGGGGGACAGCGGAAACACCATATATTTT. Protein: CSVEGSLGDSGNTIYF.